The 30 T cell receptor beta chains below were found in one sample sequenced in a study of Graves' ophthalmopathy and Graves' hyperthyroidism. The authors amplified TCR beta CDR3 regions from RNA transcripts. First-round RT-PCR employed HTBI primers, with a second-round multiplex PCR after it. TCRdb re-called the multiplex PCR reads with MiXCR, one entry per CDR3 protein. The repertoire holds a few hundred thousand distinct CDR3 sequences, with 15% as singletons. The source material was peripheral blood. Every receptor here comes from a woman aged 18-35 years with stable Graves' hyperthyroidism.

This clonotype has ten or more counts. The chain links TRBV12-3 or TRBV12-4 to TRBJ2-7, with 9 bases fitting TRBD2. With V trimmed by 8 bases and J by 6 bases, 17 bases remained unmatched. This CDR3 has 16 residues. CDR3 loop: CASGLRTGTSLGEQYF. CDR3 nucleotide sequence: TGTGCCAGCGGCCTTCGCACCGGGACTAGCCTCGGCGAGCAGTACTTC.

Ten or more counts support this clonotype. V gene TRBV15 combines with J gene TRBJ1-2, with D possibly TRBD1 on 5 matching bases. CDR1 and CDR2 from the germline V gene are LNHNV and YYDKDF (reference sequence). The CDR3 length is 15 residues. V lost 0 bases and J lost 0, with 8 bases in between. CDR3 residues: CATSRDRVTNYGYTF. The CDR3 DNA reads TGTGCCACCAGCAGAGACAGGGTGACTAACTATGGCTACACCTTC.

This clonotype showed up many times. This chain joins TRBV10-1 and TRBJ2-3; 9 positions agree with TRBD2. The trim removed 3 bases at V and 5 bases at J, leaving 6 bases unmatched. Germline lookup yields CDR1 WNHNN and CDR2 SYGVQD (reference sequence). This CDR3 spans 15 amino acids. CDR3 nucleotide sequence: TGCGCCAGCAGTGAAGGCGGGGGGGCGGTAGATACGCAGTATTTT. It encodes CASSEGGGAVDTQYF.

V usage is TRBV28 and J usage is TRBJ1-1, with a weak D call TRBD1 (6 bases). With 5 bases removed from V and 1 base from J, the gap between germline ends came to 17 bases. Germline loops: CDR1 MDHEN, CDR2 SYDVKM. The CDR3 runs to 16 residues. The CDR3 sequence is CASSPRQVVRNTEAFF. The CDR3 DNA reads TGTGCCAGCAGTCCCCGACAGGTCGTTCGGAACACTGAAGCTTTCTTT.

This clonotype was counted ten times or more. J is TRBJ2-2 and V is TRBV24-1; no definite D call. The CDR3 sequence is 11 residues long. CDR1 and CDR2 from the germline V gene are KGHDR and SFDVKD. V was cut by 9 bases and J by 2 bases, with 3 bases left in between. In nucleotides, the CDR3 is TGTGCCACCGAAAACACCGGGGAGCTGTTTTTT. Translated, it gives CATENTGELFF.

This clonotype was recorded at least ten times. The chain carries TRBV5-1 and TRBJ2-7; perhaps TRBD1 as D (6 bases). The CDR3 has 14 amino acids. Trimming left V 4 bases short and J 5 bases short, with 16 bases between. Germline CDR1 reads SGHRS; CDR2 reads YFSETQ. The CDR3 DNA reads TGCGCCAGCAGCCCGGGACAAGCATCGCACGAGCAGTACTTC. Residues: CASSPGQASHEQYF.

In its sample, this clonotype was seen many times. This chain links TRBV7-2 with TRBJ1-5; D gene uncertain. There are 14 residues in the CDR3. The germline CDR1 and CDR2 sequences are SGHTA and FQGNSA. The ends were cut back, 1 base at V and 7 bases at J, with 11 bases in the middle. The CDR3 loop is CASSLEPSSQPQHF. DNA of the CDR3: TGTGCCAGCAGCTTAGAACCCTCCTCCCAGCCCCAGCATTTT. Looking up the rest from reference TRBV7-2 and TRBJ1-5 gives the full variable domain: GAGVSQSPSNKVTEKGKDVELRCDPISGHTALYWYRQSLGQGLEFLIYFQGNSAPDKSGLPSDRFSAERTGGSVSTLTIQRTQQEDSAVYLCASSLEPSSQPQHFGDGTRLSIL.

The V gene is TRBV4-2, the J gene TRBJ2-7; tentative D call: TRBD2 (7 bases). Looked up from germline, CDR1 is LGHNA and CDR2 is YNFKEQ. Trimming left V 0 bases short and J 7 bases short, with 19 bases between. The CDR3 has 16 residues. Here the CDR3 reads CASSQEVGARGWEQYF. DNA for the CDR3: TGTGCCAGCAGCCAAGAAGTGGGGGCGCGGGGGTGGGAGCAGTACTTC.

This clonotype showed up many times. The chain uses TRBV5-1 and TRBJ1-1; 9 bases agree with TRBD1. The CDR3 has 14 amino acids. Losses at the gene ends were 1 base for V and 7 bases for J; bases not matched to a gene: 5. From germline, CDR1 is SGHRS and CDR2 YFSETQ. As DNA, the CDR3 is TGCGCCAGCAGCTTGCAGGGACAGGGAATTGAAGCTTTCTTT. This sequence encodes CASSLQGQGIEAFF. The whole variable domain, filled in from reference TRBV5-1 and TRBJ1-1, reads KAGVTQTPRYLIKTRGQQVTLSCSPISGHRSVSWYQQTPGQGLQFLFEYFSETQRNKGNFPGRFSGRQFSNSRSEMNVSTLELGDSALYLCASSLQGQGIEAFFGQGTRLTVV.

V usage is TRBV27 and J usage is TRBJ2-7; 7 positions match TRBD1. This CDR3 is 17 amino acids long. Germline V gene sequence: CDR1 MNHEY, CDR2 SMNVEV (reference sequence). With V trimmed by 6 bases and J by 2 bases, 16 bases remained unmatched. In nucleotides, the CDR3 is TGTGCCAGCAGCCCGACCGACGGGACAGCAAGAACCTACGAGCAGTACTTC. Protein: CASSPTDGTARTYEQYF.

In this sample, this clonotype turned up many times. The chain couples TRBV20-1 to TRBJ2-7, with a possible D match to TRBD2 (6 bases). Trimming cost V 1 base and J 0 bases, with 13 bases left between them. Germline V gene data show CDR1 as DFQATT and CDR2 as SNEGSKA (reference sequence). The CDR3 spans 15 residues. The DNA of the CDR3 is TGCAGTGCTAGAGGTAGGAGGGAAAGCTCCTACGAGCAGTACTTC. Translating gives CSARGRRESSYEQYF.

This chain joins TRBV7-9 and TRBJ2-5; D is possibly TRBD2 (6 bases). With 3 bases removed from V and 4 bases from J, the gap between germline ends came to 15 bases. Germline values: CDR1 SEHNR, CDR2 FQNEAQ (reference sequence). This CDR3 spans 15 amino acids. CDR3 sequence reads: CASSLGRLGRETQYF. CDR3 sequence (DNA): TGTGCCAGCAGCTTGGGACGACTAGGGAGAGAGACCCAGTACTTC.

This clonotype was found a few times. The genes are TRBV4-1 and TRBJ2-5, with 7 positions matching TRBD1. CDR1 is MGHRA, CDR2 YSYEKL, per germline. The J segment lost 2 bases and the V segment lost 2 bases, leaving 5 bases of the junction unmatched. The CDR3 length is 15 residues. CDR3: CASSQPGTVQETQYF. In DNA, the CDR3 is TGCGCCAGCAGCCAACCCGGGACAGTACAAGAGACCCAGTACTTC.

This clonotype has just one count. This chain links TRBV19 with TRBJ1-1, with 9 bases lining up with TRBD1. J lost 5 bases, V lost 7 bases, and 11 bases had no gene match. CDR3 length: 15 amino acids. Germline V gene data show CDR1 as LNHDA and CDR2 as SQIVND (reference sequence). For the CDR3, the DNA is TGTGCCAGTACCCCCGGGACAGGGCGGGGAACTGAAGCTTTCTTT. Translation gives CASTPGTGRGTEAFF.

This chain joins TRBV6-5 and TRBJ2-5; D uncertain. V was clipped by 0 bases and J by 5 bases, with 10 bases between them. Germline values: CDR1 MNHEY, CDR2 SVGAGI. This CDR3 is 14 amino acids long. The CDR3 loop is CASSYSSSDETQYF. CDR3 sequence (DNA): TGTGCCAGCAGTTACTCATCCTCTGACGAGACCCAGTACTTC.

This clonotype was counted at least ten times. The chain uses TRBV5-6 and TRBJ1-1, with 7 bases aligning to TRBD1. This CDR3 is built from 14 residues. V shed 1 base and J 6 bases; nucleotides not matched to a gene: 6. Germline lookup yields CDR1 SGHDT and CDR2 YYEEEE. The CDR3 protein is CASSLQGGLPEAFF. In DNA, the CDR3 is TGTGCCAGCAGCTTGCAAGGGGGCCTCCCTGAAGCTTTCTTT. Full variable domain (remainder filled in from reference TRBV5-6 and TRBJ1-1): DAGVTQSPTHLIKTRGQQVTLRCSPKSGHDTVSWYQQALGQGPQFIFQYYEEEERQRGNFPDRFSGHQFPNYSSELNVNALLLGDSALYLCASSLQGGLPEAFFGQGTRLTVV.

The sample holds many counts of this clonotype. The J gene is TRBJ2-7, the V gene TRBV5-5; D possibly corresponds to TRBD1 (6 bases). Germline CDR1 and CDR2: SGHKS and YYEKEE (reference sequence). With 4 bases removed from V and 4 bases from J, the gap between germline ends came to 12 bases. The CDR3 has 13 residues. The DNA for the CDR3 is TGTGCCAGCAGCACCCACAGGGTATACGAGCAGTACTTC. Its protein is CASSTHRVYEQYF.

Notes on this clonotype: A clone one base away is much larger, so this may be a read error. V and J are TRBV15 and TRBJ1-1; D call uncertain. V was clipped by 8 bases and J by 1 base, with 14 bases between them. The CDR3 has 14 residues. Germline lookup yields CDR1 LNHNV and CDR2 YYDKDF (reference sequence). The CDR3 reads CATCVRDKNTEAFF. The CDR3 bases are TGTGCCACCTGCGTCAGAGACAAGAACACTGAAGCTTTCTTT.

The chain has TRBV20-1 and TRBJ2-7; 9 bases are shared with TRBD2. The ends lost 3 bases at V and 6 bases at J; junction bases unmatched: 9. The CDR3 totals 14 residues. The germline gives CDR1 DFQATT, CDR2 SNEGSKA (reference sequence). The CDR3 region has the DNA TGCAGTGCTAGTGCGGGAGGGCCTTTAATCGAGCAGTACTTC. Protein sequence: CSASAGGPLIEQYF.

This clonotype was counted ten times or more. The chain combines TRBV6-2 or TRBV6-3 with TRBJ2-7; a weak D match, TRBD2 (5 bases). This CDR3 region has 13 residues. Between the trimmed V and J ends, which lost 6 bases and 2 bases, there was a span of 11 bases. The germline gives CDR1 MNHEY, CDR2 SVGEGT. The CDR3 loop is CASSHPGTYEQYF. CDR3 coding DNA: TGTGCCAGCAGCCACCCGGGGACCTACGAGCAGTACTTC.

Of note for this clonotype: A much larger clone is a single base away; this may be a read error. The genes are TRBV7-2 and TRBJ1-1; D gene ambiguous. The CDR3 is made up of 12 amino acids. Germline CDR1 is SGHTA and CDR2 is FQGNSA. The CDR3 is CASGLDVAEACF. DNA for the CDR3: TGTGCCAGCGGCTTAGACGTGGCTGAAGCTTGCTTT.

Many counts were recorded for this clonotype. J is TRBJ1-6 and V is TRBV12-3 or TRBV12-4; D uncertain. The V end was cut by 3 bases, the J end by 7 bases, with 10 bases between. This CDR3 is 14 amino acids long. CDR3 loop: CASSLKGGNSPLHF. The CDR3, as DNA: TGTGCCAGCAGTTTGAAGGGAGGGAATTCACCCCTCCACTTT.

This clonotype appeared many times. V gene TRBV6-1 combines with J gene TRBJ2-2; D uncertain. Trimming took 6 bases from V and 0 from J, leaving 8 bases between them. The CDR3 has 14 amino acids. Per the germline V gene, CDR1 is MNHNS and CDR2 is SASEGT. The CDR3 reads CASRDPTNTGELFF. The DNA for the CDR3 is TGTGCCAGCAGGGACCCCACGAACACCGGGGAGCTGTTTTTT.

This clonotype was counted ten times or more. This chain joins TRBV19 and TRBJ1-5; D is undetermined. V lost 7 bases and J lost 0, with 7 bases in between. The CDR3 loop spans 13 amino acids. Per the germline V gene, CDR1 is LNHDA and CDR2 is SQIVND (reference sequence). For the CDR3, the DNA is TGTGCCAGTAAGTACGATAGCAATCAGCCCCAGCATTTT. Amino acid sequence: CASKYDSNQPQHF.

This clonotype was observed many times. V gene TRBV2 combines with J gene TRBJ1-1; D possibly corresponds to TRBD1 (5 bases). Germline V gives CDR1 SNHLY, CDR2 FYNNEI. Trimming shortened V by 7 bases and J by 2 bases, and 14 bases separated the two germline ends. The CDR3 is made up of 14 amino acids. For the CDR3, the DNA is TGTGCCAGCAAGGAGGGTGGGGGTAACACTGAAGCTTTCTTT. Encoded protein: CASKEGGGNTEAFF. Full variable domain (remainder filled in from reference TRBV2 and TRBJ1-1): EPEVTQTPSHQVTQMGQEVILRCVPISNHLYFYWYRQILGQKVEFLVSFYNNEISEKSEIFDDQFSVERPDGSNFTLKIRSTKLEDSAMYFCASKEGGGNTEAFFGQGTRLTVV.

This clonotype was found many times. CDR3 DNA sequence: TGCGCCAGCAGAGGGGGAGGAGGCGAGCAGTACTTC. Translation gives CASRGGGGEQYF. The chain recombines TRBV5-1 with TRBJ2-7; either TRBD1 or TRBD2 may supply D (6 bases each). In germline, CDR1 is SGHRS, CDR2 YFSETQ. Deletions cut 5 bases from V and 6 bases from J, with 12 bases between. This CDR3 region has 12 residues.

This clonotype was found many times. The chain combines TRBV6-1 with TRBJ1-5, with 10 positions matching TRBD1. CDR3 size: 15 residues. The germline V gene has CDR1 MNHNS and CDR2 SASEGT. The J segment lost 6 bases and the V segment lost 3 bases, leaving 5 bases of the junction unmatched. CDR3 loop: CASSDRTGGLQPQHF. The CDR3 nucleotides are TGTGCCAGCAGTGACCGGACAGGGGGGCTTCAGCCCCAGCATTTT.

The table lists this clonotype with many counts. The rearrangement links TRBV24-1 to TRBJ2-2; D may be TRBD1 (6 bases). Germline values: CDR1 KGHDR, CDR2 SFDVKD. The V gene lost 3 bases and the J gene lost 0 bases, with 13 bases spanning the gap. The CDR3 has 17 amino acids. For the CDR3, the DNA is TGTGCCACCAGTGATCCGGGGACACCAGCGAACACCGGGGAGCTGTTTTTT. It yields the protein CATSDPGTPANTGELFF.

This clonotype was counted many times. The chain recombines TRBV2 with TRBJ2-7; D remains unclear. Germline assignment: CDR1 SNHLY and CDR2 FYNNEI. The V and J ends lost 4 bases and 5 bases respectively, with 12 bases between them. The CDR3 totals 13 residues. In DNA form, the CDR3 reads TGTGCCAGCAGTGTAAACCTGGGCGACGAGCAGTACTTC. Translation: CASSVNLGDEQYF.

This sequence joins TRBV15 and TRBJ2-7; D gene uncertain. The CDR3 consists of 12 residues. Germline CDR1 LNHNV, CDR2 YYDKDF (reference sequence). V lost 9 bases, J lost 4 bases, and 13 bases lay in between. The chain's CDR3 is CATGPTRYEQYF. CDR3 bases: TGTGCCACAGGCCCGACTCGTTACGAGCAGTACTTC. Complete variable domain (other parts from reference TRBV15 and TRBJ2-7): DAMVIQNPRYQVTQFGKPVTLSCSQTLNHNVMYWYQQKSSQAPKLLFHYYDKDFNNEADTPDNFQSRRPNTSFCFLDIRSPGLGDTAMYLCATGPTRYEQYFGPGTRLTVT.